A single sample is the source of the 3 T cell receptor beta chains below, sequenced in a study of cytomegalovirus exposure and HLA in healthy donors. The PCR employed 60 Vbeta primers together with 13 Jbeta primers. Produced via immunoSEQ multiplex PCR; TCRdb's table is partial and in-frame only. The sample shows more than 100,000 clones, approximately 9% of them seen only once. The sequenced material came from PBMCs. All receptors come from a woman in her thirties or forties in good health and CMV-seropositive.

V and J are TRBV19 and TRBJ2-2; D possibly corresponds to TRBD1 (6 bases). The germline V gene has CDR1 LNHDA and CDR2 SQIVND (reference sequence). V was shortened by 7 bases and J by 4 bases, with 13 bases between the two germline ends. The CDR3 covers 14 residues. In DNA, the CDR3 is TGTGCCAGTAACAGCCTAGGGGGCACCGGGGAGCTGTTTTTT. The encoded protein is CASNSLGGTGELFF. The variable domain in full, completed from reference TRBV19 and TRBJ2-2, reads DGGITQSPKYLFRKEGQNVTLSCEQNLNHDAMYWYRQDPGQGLRLIYYSQIVNDFQKGDIAEGYSVSREKKESFPLTVTSAQKNPTAFYLCASNSLGGTGELFFGEGSRLTVL.

The chain recombines TRBV12-5 with TRBJ1-2; tentative D call: TRBD1 (6 bases). CDR1 LGHNT and CDR2 FRNRAP come from the germline V gene. This CDR3 comprises 14 residues. V was cut by 5 bases and J by 5 bases, with 15 bases left in between. The CDR3 reads CASGQGRGDYGYTF. The CDR3 DNA sequence: TGTGCTAGTGGTCAGGGGCGGGGGGATTATGGCTACACCTTC. Complete variable domain (other parts from reference TRBV12-5 and TRBJ1-2): DARVTQTPRHKVTEMGQEVTMRCQPILGHNTVFWYRQTMMQGLELLAYFRNRAPLDDSGMPKDRFSAEMPDATLATLKIQPSEPRDSAVYFCASGQGRGDYGYTFGSGTRLTVV.

This clone was observed a few times. J is TRBJ2-3 and V is TRBV5-6; D is unresolved. Germline V lookup: CDR1 SGHDT, CDR2 YYEEEE. The V and J ends lost 6 bases and 2 bases respectively, with 10 bases between them. The CDR3 sequence is 13 residues long. The CDR3 DNA follows: TGTGCCAGCACCTCCGACTTCACAGATACGCAGTATTTT. Encoded protein: CASTSDFTDTQYF.